What follows is one TCR beta chain and its context. The entry originates in a study of blood T cell repertoires in COVID-19. Study as a whole: Specimens from acute and convalescent COVID-19 originated in the United States, Italy and Spain. Sources were T cells, B-cell-depleted T cells, or PBMCs; the material itself was cDNA or gDNA.

Per the authors' pipeline: Cell counts per sample came from amplifying reference gene primers. Sequenced by immunoSEQ multiplex PCR; TCRdb stores in-frame clones only, minus some. The D gene and trimming were derived from the DNA, and the V and J assignments and clone size from that table. The sample lists tens of thousands of clones, around 82% occurring once. The CDR3 length is 13 residues. CDR1 and CDR2 (germline): KGHDR, SFDVKD. Trimming cost V 4 bases and J 4 bases, with 8 bases left between them. The sample consisted of peripheral blood. The clonotype originates from a man aged 50 to 59 with active COVID-19. This rearrangement joins TRBV24-1 to TRBJ2-3; D may be TRBD2 (5 bases). CDR3 DNA sequence: TGTGCCACCAGTGAGGGAGTCCCAGATACGCAGTATTTT. This gives the protein CATSEGVPDTQYF.